A selection of T cell receptor beta chains follows, all from one sample in a study of T cells in Graves' hyperthyroidism and ophthalmopathy. TCRdb reprocessed the multiplex PCR reads via MiXCR and lists one record per CDR3 protein. This table holds about 360,000 distinct CDR3 sequences, approximately 25% found once. The sequencing sample was made of blood. These receptors originate from a man aged 50-59 years with Graves' hyperthyroidism. Each CDR3 is given with its conserved first and last residue.

CDR3 protein: CASSLGGRLTEAFF; V gene: TRBV7-3
CDR3 protein: CASSGPAGVRTSYNEQFF; V gene: TRBV10-2
CDR3 protein: CATSVVPYNEQFF; V gene: TRBV6-1
CDR3 protein: CASSIGRGGVRETQYF; V gene: TRBV7-8
CDR3 protein: CASSWGLAGGLNTGELFF; V gene: TRBV5-1
CDR3 protein: CASSIPGGYEQYF; V gene: TRBV5-6
CDR3 protein: CSAAQGSHEQYF; V gene: TRBV29-1
CDR3 protein: CSVEDRTDYNEQFF; V gene: TRBV29-1
CDR3 protein: CASSEDRRSSYNEQFF; V gene: TRBV11-2
CDR3 protein: CASRFSGQIRTDTQYF; V gene: TRBV6-1
CDR3 protein: CASSFLLAGLGVEQFF; V gene: TRBV11-2
CDR3 protein: CASSLTSGGDEQYF; V gene: TRBV5-6
CDR3 protein: CASTGTGTYEQYF; V gene: TRBV6-5
CDR3 protein: CASSRELATEAFF; V gene: TRBV5-1
CDR3 protein: CASSGTGGNTIYF; V gene: TRBV6-1
CDR3 protein: CASKAPNTGELFF; V gene: TRBV19
CDR3 protein: CASIIGGDPSGNTIYF; V gene: TRBV28
CDR3 protein: CATSEPGQANIYEQYF; V gene: TRBV24-1
CDR3 protein: CAISVKYNEQFF; V gene: TRBV10-3
CDR3 protein: CAWRTANTGELFF; V gene: TRBV30
CDR3 protein: CAWSSSLAAFF; V gene: TRBV30
CDR3 protein: CASSFSPESSSYEQYF; V gene: TRBV6-5
CDR3 protein: CASSQVGTEFYEQYF; V gene: TRBV14
CDR3 protein: CASRGLATNTGELFF; V gene: TRBV12-3/TRBV12-4
CDR3 protein: CASSAGWTGNEKLFF; V gene: TRBV11-3
CDR3 protein: CASSLDPRLAGATDTQYF; V gene: TRBV7-2
CDR3 protein: CASSKTGDTEAFF; V gene: TRBV7-9
CDR3 protein: CASSLGLAGGSQQYF; V gene: TRBV12-3/TRBV12-4
CDR3 protein: CASSTRTQGETQYF; V gene: TRBV12-3/TRBV12-4
CDR3 protein: CAWRNMGGRQPYEQYF; V gene: TRBV30
CDR3 protein: CATSRDRYGYTF; V gene: TRBV15
CDR3 protein: CASSPGTSGSGSDTQYF; V gene: TRBV11-3
CDR3 protein: CASSQDMGITQYF; V gene: TRBV3-1
CDR3 protein: CNDPPPLRTQYF; V gene: TRBV29-1
CDR3 protein: CASKRGLDQPQHF; V gene: TRBV6-1
CDR3 protein: CASSLRGGGTGNEQYF; V gene: TRBV7-3
CDR3 protein: CASSVSGRYNEQFF; V gene: TRBV7-3
CDR3 protein: CASSHLSNYGYTF; V gene: TRBV3-1
CDR3 protein: CASRRDRGIGLGDFPGELFF; V gene: TRBV19